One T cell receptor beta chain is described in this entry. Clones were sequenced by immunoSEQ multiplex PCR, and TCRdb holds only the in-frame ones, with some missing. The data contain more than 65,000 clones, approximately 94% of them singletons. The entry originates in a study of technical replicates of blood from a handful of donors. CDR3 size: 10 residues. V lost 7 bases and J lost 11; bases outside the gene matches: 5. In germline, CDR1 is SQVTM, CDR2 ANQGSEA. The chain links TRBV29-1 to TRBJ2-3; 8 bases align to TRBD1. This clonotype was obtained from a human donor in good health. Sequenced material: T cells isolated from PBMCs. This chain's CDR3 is CSADRERQYF. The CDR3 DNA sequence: TGCAGCGCGGACAGGGAAAGGCAGTATTTT.